This T cell receptor beta chain was identified during a study of blood T cell repertoires in COVID-19. Study-level information: The samples span acute and convalescent COVID-19 from the United States, Italy and Spain. From T cells, B-cell-depleted T cells, or PBMCs came the material, which was cDNA or gDNA.

The CDR3 contains 13 residues. Germline CDR1 is LNHDA and CDR2 is SQIVND (reference sequence). V lost 4 bases and J 5 bases, leaving 8 bases between the germline ends. Per the original data handling: For nucleated cells, counts were estimated from reference gene primer amplification. Only in-frame clones appear in the TCRdb table, and some are missing; sequencing was by immunoSEQ multiplex PCR. V and J calls and clone size come straight from that table; D and trimming were deduced from the DNA. The sample shows about 140,000 clones, about 70% of them seen only once. This sequence joins TRBV19 and TRBJ2-2; D not resolved. The TCR originated in a man older than 75 with acute or convalescent COVID-19. Sequenced material: peripheral blood. CDR3 DNA sequence: TGTGCCAGTAGTACACACCTGACCGGGGAGCTGTTTTTT. Its protein is CASSTHLTGELFF. Full variable domain (missing parts from reference TRBV19 and TRBJ2-2): DGGITQSPKYLFRKEGQNVTLSCEQNLNHDAMYWYRQDPGQGLRLIYYSQIVNDFQKGDIAEGYSVSREKKESFPLTVTSAQKNPTAFYLCASSTHLTGELFFGEGSRLTVL.